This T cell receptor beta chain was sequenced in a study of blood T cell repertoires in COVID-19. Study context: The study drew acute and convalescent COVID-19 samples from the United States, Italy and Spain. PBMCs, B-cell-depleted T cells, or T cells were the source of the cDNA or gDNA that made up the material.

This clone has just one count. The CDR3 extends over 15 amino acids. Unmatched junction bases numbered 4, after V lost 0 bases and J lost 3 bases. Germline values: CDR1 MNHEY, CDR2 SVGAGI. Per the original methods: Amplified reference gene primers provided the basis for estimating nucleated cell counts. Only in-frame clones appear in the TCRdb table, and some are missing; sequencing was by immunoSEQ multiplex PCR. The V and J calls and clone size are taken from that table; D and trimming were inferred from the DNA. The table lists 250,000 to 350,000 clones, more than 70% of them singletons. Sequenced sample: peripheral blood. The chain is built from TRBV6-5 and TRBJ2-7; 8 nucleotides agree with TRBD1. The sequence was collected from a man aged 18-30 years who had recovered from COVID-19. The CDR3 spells CASSYSGGQDYEQYF. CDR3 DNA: TGTGCCAGCAGTTACTCGGGGGGACAGGACTACGAGCAGTACTTC.